This TCR beta chain is drawn from a study of radiotherapy plus CTLA-4 blockade in lung cancer. Study findings and constraints: It was early blood T cell clone dynamics, with interferon-beta, that reportedly best predicted response.

Concerning this clone: The antigen remains undetermined.

Measured with immunoSEQ multiplex PCR; TCRdb has only the in-frame clones, and not every one. The sample holds about 95,000 clones, approximately 83% seen once. The clonotype was recovered from a human donor with non-small cell lung cancer who had stable disease on radiotherapy plus ipilimumab. This material consisted of peripheral blood, taken from a patient treated with radiotherapy plus ipilimumab.

The CDR3 here is CASTRRADNSNQPQHF. The CDR3 DNA is TGTGCCAGTACCCGCAGGGCGGATAATAGCAATCAGCCCCAGCATTTT. The rearrangement joins TRBV19 to TRBJ1-5; D possibly corresponds to TRBD1 (5 bases). V lost 7 bases and J lost 0, with 16 bases in between. Per germline, CDR1 LNHDA and CDR2 SQIVND (reference sequence). This CDR3 has 16 amino acids.